Below are 30 T cell receptor beta chains sequenced from a single sample in a study of cytomegalovirus exposure and HLA in healthy donors. Vbeta (60) and Jbeta (13) primers were used in the PCR. The repertoire was sequenced with immunoSEQ multiplex PCR; TCRdb's copy has only in-frame clones and lacks some. The sample consists of about 78,000 clones, roughly 72% of them appearing once. Sample: PBMCs. All receptors come from a woman in her forties in good health and CMV-seropositive.

The rearrangement joins TRBV7-8 to TRBJ1-5; no definite D call. V was trimmed by 1 base and J by 6 bases, leaving 7 bases between them. This CDR3 is 13 amino acids long. Germline-derived CDR1 and CDR2 are SGHVS and FQNEAQ. The CDR3 loop is CASSLDSSQPQHF. The DNA of the CDR3 is TGTGCCAGCAGCTTAGATAGTAGTCAGCCCCAGCATTTT.

This chain uses TRBV5-1 with TRBJ1-2, with 10 bases that match TRBD1. This CDR3 has 16 amino acids. The ends lost 4 bases at V and 3 bases at J; junction bases unmatched: 9. Per germline, CDR1 SGHRS and CDR2 YFSETQ. CDR3 residues: CASSDGTGESYYGYTF. The CDR3 DNA reads as TGCGCCAGCAGCGATGGGACAGGGGAAAGTTACTATGGCTACACCTTC. Using reference TRBV5-1 and TRBJ1-2 for the parts outside the CDR3, the full variable domain is KAGVTQTPRYLIKTRGQQVTLSCSPISGHRSVSWYQQTPGQGLQFLFEYFSETQRNKGNFPGRFSGRQFSNSRSEMNVSTLELGDSALYLCASSDGTGESYYGYTFGSGTRLTVV.

This clone has more than one count but fewer than ten. The chain combines TRBV6-6 with TRBJ1-5; unclear D gene. The germline CDR1 and CDR2 sequences are MNHNY and SVGAGI (reference sequence). V was shortened by 4 bases and J by 9 bases, with 7 bases between the two germline ends. The length of the CDR3 is 11 residues. CDR3 protein: CASSSFGPQHF. The CDR3 DNA is TGTGCCAGCAGTTCCTTCGGGCCCCAGCATTTT.

The chain has TRBV2 and TRBJ2-3; no clear D gene. V was cut by 4 bases and J by 2 bases, with 13 bases left in between. This CDR3 region has 15 residues. Germline values: CDR1 SNHLY, CDR2 FYNNEI. CDR3 nucleotide sequence: TGTGCCAGCAGTGTAGTCTCGAAATCCACAGATACGCAGTATTTT. Residues: CASSVVSKSTDTQYF.

The chain carries TRBV2 and TRBJ2-3; a weak D match, TRBD2 (5 bases). The CDR3 totals 14 residues. The germline CDR1 and CDR2 sequences are SNHLY and FYNNEI. Trimming pared 5 bases from V and 1 base from J, leaving 10 bases between. The CDR3 DNA reads as TGTGCCAGCAGTCCTAGTAGCGGCACAGATACGCAGTATTTT. Translated: CASSPSSGTDTQYF. The full variable domain, with the rest looked up from reference TRBV2 and TRBJ2-3, is EPEVTQTPSHQVTQMGQEVILRCVPISNHLYFYWYRQILGQKVEFLVSFYNNEISEKSEIFDDQFSVERPDGSNFTLKIRSTKLEDSAMYFCASSPSSGTDTQYFGPGTRLTVL.

This rearrangement joins TRBV7-8 to TRBJ2-1; D may be TRBD1 (5 bases). In germline, CDR1 is SGHVS, CDR2 FQNEAQ. The CDR3 contains 13 residues. The V gene lost 5 bases and the J gene lost 4 bases, with 9 bases spanning the gap. CDR3 loop: CASSGHLYNEQFF. The CDR3 DNA reads TGTGCCAGCAGCGGACACCTATACAATGAGCAGTTCTTC.

The J gene is TRBJ1-2, the V gene TRBV19; 7 bases map to TRBD1. J gave up 8 bases and V 5 bases, and 17 bases lay outside the gene matches. Germline CDR1 reads LNHDA; CDR2 reads SQIVND (reference sequence). CDR3 length: 16 amino acids. For the CDR3, the DNA is TGTGCCAGTAGTCTCCAACACAGGGGAATGGCGAGGGGCTACACCTTC. Amino acid sequence: CASSLQHRGMARGYTF.

This rearrangement joins TRBV5-6 to TRBJ1-1; 11 bases line up with TRBD1. Losses at the gene ends were 4 bases for V and 0 bases for J; bases not matched to a gene: 5. Looked up from germline, CDR1 is SGHDT and CDR2 is YYEEEE. CDR3 length: 16 residues. In nucleotides, the CDR3 is TGTGCCAGCAGCGCGGGACAGGGGGGAATGAACACTGAAGCTTTCTTT. It is translated as CASSAGQGGMNTEAFF.

The gene calls are TRBV6-1 and TRBJ1-2; 7 bases match TRBD1. The length of the CDR3 is 15 residues. Germline V gene lookup returns CDR1 MNHNS and CDR2 SASEGT. V gave up 0 bases and J gave up 6 bases; unmatched junction bases: 7. The CDR3 DNA sequence: TGTGCCAGCAGTGAAGCCTCCGACAGGGCGGATGGCTACACCTTC. This sequence encodes CASSEASDRADGYTF.

V is TRBV5-6 and J is TRBJ1-5, with 8 bases aligning to TRBD1. Germline V gives CDR1 SGHDT, CDR2 YYEEEE. The CDR3 sequence is 15 residues long. V lost 2 bases, J lost 6 bases, and 7 bases stayed unmatched. The CDR3 here is CASSFARGLGQPQHF. Written as DNA, the CDR3 is TGTGCCAGCAGCTTCGCCAGGGGGCTCGGTCAGCCCCAGCATTTT.

This clone was counted between two and nine times. The chain has TRBV2 and TRBJ1-1; D gene uncertain. The CDR3 is 9 amino acids. V was cut by 6 bases and J by 10 bases, with 6 bases left in between. From germline, CDR1 is SNHLY and CDR2 FYNNEI. CDR3 protein: CASREGAFF. CDR3 bases: TGTGCCAGCAGGGAGGGAGCTTTCTTT.

The chain joins TRBV6-5 to TRBJ1-4; 11 nucleotides align to TRBD1. Trimming at V came to 6 bases and at J to 3 bases, leaving 3 bases not matched to a gene. CDR3 length equals 15 residues. From germline, CDR1 is MNHEY and CDR2 SVGAGI. DNA of the CDR3: TGTGCCAGCAGGGGGACAGGGGGAGCTAATGAAAAACTGTTTTTT. This encodes CASRGTGGANEKLFF.

The chain links TRBV6-5 to TRBJ1-1; D might be TRBD1 (6 bases). CDR1 MNHEY and CDR2 SVGAGI come from the germline V gene. V shed 5 bases and J shed 4 bases, with 14 bases lying between them. The CDR3 spans 14 residues. The CDR3 protein is CASSNQGLGTEAFF. The CDR3 DNA reads as TGTGCCAGCAGTAATCAGGGGTTGGGCACTGAAGCTTTCTTT.

The chain joins TRBV7-2 to TRBJ2-1; D unclear. The V end lost 2 bases, the J end lost 8 bases, and 10 bases lay between the germline ends. The CDR3 extends over 13 amino acids. The germline gives CDR1 SGHTA, CDR2 FQGNSA. The CDR3 loop reads CASSLSAGYEQFF. CDR3 bases: TGTGCCAGCAGCTTATCCGCCGGTTATGAGCAGTTCTTC.

This clone occurred once. J is TRBJ1-4 and V is TRBV28; 9 bases line up with TRBD1. The trim removed 6 bases at V and 8 bases at J, leaving 7 bases unmatched. Germline-derived CDR1 and CDR2 are MDHEN and SYDVKM. The CDR3 consists of 14 residues. CDR3 loop: CASRTGTGFEKLFF. The CDR3 region has the DNA TGTGCCAGCAGAACCGGGACAGGGTTCGAAAAACTGTTTTTT.

This rearrangement joins TRBV30 to TRBJ2-1, with 8 bases lining up with TRBD2. CDR1 GTSNPN and CDR2 SVGIG come from the germline V gene (reference sequence). CDR3 size: 13 residues. V dropped 2 bases and J dropped 8; count of bases not matched to a gene: 5. CDR3 in amino acids: CAWSPTSAYEQFF. The CDR3 bases are TGTGCCTGGAGTCCGACTAGCGCCTATGAGCAGTTCTTC.

Here the CDR3 DNA reads TGTGCCAGCAGTGCTCCCGGGACAGAGAGGAGGCAGTACTTC. This translates into CASSAPGTERRQYF. The rearrangement uses TRBV25-1 and TRBJ2-7, with TRBD1 matching 7 bases. The CDR3 runs 14 residues. CDR1 is MGHDK and CDR2 is SYGVNS in the germline V gene. J was trimmed by 9 bases and V by 4 bases; bases with no gene match: 12.

V is TRBV5-1 and J is TRBJ2-3; 7 nucleotides agree with TRBD1. CDR1 and CDR2 (germline): SGHRS, YFSETQ. The junction had 6 bases not matched to a gene; V was cut back by 0 bases and J by 2 bases. The CDR3 runs 16 residues. CDR3 DNA: TGCGCCAGCAGCTTGGTAGGGGGCGCACTCACAGATACGCAGTATTTT. Its protein product is CASSLVGGALTDTQYF.

V is TRBV4-3 and J is TRBJ1-2; 12 bases align to TRBD1. Trimming at V came to 3 bases and at J to 8 bases, leaving 10 bases not matched to a gene. The CDR3 length is 16 residues. Looked up from germline, CDR1 is LGHNA and CDR2 is YSLEER. CDR3 loop: CASSQFLGTGGEGYTF. The DNA of the CDR3 is TGCGCCAGCAGCCAGTTCCTCGGGACAGGGGGCGAAGGCTACACCTTC.

The chain carries TRBV4-3 and TRBJ2-3; 7 bases agree with TRBD2. Germline values: CDR1 LGHNA, CDR2 YSLEER. Trimming took 0 bases from V and 6 from J; bases not matched to a gene: 9. This CDR3 has 16 amino acids. Written as DNA, the CDR3 is TGCGCCAGCAGCCAAGATGGTGGGGGGGGTATGGATACGCAGTATTTT. Translated: CASSQDGGGGMDTQYF.

The V gene is TRBV9, the J gene TRBJ2-7, with 14 nucleotides matching TRBD2. V gave up 3 bases and J gave up 6 bases; unmatched junction bases: 14. Germline CDR1 and CDR2: SGDLS and YYNGEE. This CDR3 comprises 18 residues. The CDR3 region is CASSARLPGLAGVFEQYF. The DNA for the CDR3 is TGTGCCAGCAGCGCGAGACTCCCGGGACTAGCGGGAGTCTTCGAGCAGTACTTC. Based on the CDR3 plus reference TRBV9 and TRBJ2-7, the full variable domain is DSGVTQTPKHLITATGQRVTLRCSPRSGDLSVYWYQQSLDQGLQFLIQYYNGEERAKGNILERFSAQQFPDLHSELNLSSLELGDSALYFCASSARLPGLAGVFEQYFGPGTRLTVT.

The chain links TRBV7-9 to TRBJ1-3, with 7 bases aligning to TRBD1. This CDR3 is 16 amino acids long. Germline assignment: CDR1 SEHNR and CDR2 FQNEAQ (reference sequence). With V trimmed by 4 bases and J by 3 bases, 9 bases remained unmatched. CDR3 in amino acids: CASSYGKGALGNTIYF. The CDR3, as DNA: TGTGCCAGCAGCTACGGGAAGGGGGCGCTTGGAAACACCATATATTTT.

The chain is built from TRBV7-2 and TRBJ1-2, with TRBD1 matching 7 bases. The J segment lost 5 bases and the V segment lost 9 bases, leaving 9 bases of the junction unmatched. Per germline, CDR1 SGHTA and CDR2 FQGNSA. The length of the CDR3 is 13 residues. DNA for the CDR3: TGTGCCAGTGGACAGGCGACCCCTTATGGCTACACCTTC. Encoded protein: CASGQATPYGYTF.

This chain joins TRBV18 and TRBJ2-5; 9 bases fit TRBD1. CDR3 length equals 19 residues. CDR1 is KGHSH, CDR2 LQKENI, per germline. V shed 3 bases, J shed 1 base, and the junction held 15 bases outside the gene matches. CDR3 sequence: CASSPRLQGARTIQETQYF. The DNA of the CDR3 is TGTGCCAGCTCACCGAGGCTACAGGGGGCGCGAACTATCCAAGAGACCCAGTACTTC.

In its sample, this clone was seen once. The chain uses TRBV15 and TRBJ2-7, with TRBD2 matching 9 bases. J was trimmed by 6 bases and V by 3 bases; bases with no gene match: 6. The germline V gene encodes CDR1 LNHNV and CDR2 YYDKDF (reference sequence). The CDR3 is 14 amino acids. The CDR3: CATSSGTSSREQYF. The CDR3 region has the DNA TGTGCCACCAGCAGCGGGACTAGCAGCCGCGAGCAGTACTTC.

This chain uses TRBV7-2 with TRBJ2-7; TRBD1 agrees at 11 bases. The CDR3 totals 14 residues. Germline trimming cut 5 bases from V and 7 bases from J; bases unmatched to any gene: 7. The germline CDR1 and CDR2 sequences are SGHTA and FQGNSA. CDR3 amino acids: CASSHGTGGFEQYF. As DNA, the CDR3 is TGTGCCAGCAGCCACGGGACAGGGGGTTTTGAGCAGTACTTC.

This clone was detected only a few times. This chain uses TRBV5-1 with TRBJ2-2; the D gene is possibly TRBD2 (6 bases). Germline CDR1 SGHRS, CDR2 YFSETQ. The CDR3 loop spans 14 amino acids. V lost 3 bases and J lost 8, with 14 bases in between. The CDR3 region is CASSSWTGSGELFF. In DNA, the CDR3 is TGCGCCAGCAGCTCCTGGACCGGGAGTGGGGAGCTGTTTTTT.

The chain is built from TRBV28 and TRBJ2-1; TRBD2 matches 10 bases. The V gene end was trimmed by 5 bases and the J gene end by 10 bases; junction bases not matched to a gene: 14. CDR3 size: 16 residues. The germline CDR1 and CDR2 sequences are MDHEN and SYDVKM. Written as DNA, the CDR3 is TGTGCCAGCAGTCTTCTAGCGGGGGCCCCTAGGGGGGAGCAGTTCTTC. Its translation is CASSLLAGAPRGEQFF.

This clone was counted a few times. This chain links TRBV5-6 with TRBJ2-7, with 8 bases aligning to TRBD2. CDR3 size: 15 residues. Germline CDR1 and CDR2: SGHDT and YYEEEE. The ends lost 7 bases at V and 6 bases at J; junction bases unmatched: 15. The DNA of the CDR3 is TGTGCCAGCCTTAGCATTGCGGCGGGAGGTGCCGAGCAGTACTTC. It is translated as CASLSIAAGGAEQYF.

V is TRBV27 and J is TRBJ2-7; 10 bases map to TRBD1. With 5 bases clipped from V and 12 bases from J, the junction kept 10 bases outside the gene matches. Germline lookup yields CDR1 MNHEY and CDR2 SMNVEV (reference sequence). The CDR3 has 13 residues. Here the CDR3 reads CASSPPTGGKWYF. The CDR3 DNA reads as TGTGCCAGCAGTCCGCCGACAGGGGGCAAGTGGTACTTC.